The 30 T cell receptor beta chains below all came from one sample that was sequenced in a study of cytomegalovirus exposure and HLA in healthy donors. The primer mix had 60 Vbeta and 13 Jbeta primers. Produced via immunoSEQ multiplex PCR; TCRdb's table is partial and in-frame only. The profile shows roughly 98,000 clones, 70% to 80% of them singletons. The specimen was PBMCs. These receptors came from a man in his forties or fifties in good health and CMV-seronegative.

The chain has TRBV4-1 and TRBJ2-7; 7 bases map to TRBD1. The CDR3 totals 15 residues. Germline V gives CDR1 MGHRA, CDR2 YSYEKL. J lost 2 bases, V lost 2 bases, and 6 bases had no gene match. The CDR3: CASSQLDRAAYEQYF. DNA of the CDR3: TGCGCCAGCAGCCAACTAGACAGGGCAGCCTACGAGCAGTACTTC.

This clone has only one observation. This CDR3 reads CSVGTGVGEAFF. The CDR3 coding sequence is TGCAGCGTTGGGACAGGGGTTGGTGAAGCTTTCTTT. V gene TRBV29-1 combines with J gene TRBJ1-1; 9 bases fit TRBD1. CDR1 and CDR2 from the germline V gene are SQVTM and ANQGSEA. This CDR3 spans 12 amino acids. V lost 4 bases and J lost 7; bases outside the gene matches: 4.

V and J are TRBV14 and TRBJ2-7; maybe TRBD1 (5 bases). Looked up from germline, CDR1 is SGHDN and CDR2 is FVKESK. V was pared by 1 base and J by 5 bases, with 18 bases between. The CDR3 contains 16 residues. This CDR3 is CASSQATAQIVDEQYF. In nucleotides, the CDR3 is TGTGCCAGCAGCCAAGCGACAGCTCAGATTGTCGACGAGCAGTACTTC.

This CDR3 reads CATSRELAGVYNEQFF. In nucleotides, the CDR3 is TGTGCCACCAGCAGAGAACTAGCGGGAGTCTACAATGAGCAGTTCTTC. This rearrangement joins TRBV15 to TRBJ2-1, with TRBD2 matching 11 bases. The CDR3 has 16 amino acids. V shed 0 bases, J shed 3 bases, and the junction held 1 base outside the gene matches. The V gene's germline CDR1 is LNHNV and CDR2 YYDKDF (reference sequence).

CDR3 in DNA: TGCGCCAGCAGCTTGGGTCGGACAGGGGGGTTCACCGGGGAGCTGTTTTTT. It codes for CASSLGRTGGFTGELFF. The chain combines TRBV5-1 with TRBJ2-2; 10 nucleotides align to TRBD1. Germline CDR1 SGHRS, CDR2 YFSETQ. V gave up 0 bases and J gave up 4 bases; unmatched junction bases: 6. This CDR3 is 17 amino acids long.

The chain has TRBV12-1 and TRBJ1-4. TRBV12-1 is labeled a pseudogene. CDR3 size: 12 residues. This CDR3 is CASSFPYEKLFF. CDR3 DNA sequence: TGTGCCAGCAGCTTTCCTTATGAAAAACTGTTTTTT.

The chain carries TRBV5-4 and TRBJ2-4, with a tentative D call TRBD1 (6 bases). CDR1 and CDR2 from the germline V gene are SGHNT and YYREEE (reference sequence). CDR3 size: 16 residues. The ends were cut back, 4 bases at V and 3 bases at J, with 17 bases in the middle. CDR3: CASSLQGIKGKNIQYF. CDR3 bases: TGTGCCAGCAGCCTACAGGGCATCAAGGGCAAAAACATTCAGTACTTC. Complete variable domain (other parts from reference TRBV5-4 and TRBJ2-4): ETGVTQSPTHLIKTRGQQVTLRCSSQSGHNTVSWYQQALGQGPQFIFQYYREEENGRGNFPPRFSGLQFPNYSSELNVNALELDDSALYLCASSLQGIKGKNIQYFGAGTRLSVL.

The V gene is TRBV30, the J gene TRBJ1-1; 7 bases match TRBD1. Germline-derived CDR1 and CDR2 are GTSNPN and SVGIG (reference sequence). J was trimmed by 5 bases and V by 5 bases; bases with no gene match: 8. The CDR3 has 13 amino acids. The CDR3 coding sequence is TGTGCCTGGTCTGAGGGGGCGAGGACTGAAGCTTTCTTT. Amino acids: CAWSEGARTEAFF.

Details on this clone: A junction end diverges from the germline sequence, so it may reflect a read error. This chain joins TRBV7-9 and TRBJ2-2, with D possibly being TRBD1 (5 bases). This CDR3 region has 12 residues. Per germline, CDR1 SEHNR and CDR2 FQNEAQ (reference sequence). The CDR3 DNA reads TGTTCCAGCAGCTCAGGGTCCGGGGAGCTGTTTTTT. This codes for CSSSSGSGELFF.

For this clone: The sample carries other DNA sequences with the same CDR3. V usage is TRBV2 and J usage is TRBJ1-1; TRBD1 might be the D (6 bases). V lost 3 bases and J 0 bases, leaving 11 bases between the germline ends. Germline CDR1 and CDR2: SNHLY and FYNNEI. This CDR3 comprises 15 residues. As DNA, the CDR3 is TGTGCCAGCAGTGAGCGGGCAGGGGTGAACACTGAAGCTTTCTTT. It specifies CASSERAGVNTEAFF.

In its sample, this clone was seen a few times. The V and J genes are TRBV21-1 and TRBJ1-5; TRBD1 is the table's D call and was not checked against the DNA. TRBV21-1 is a known pseudogene. The CDR3 is made up of 15 amino acids. The CDR3 DNA reads as TGTGCCAGCAGCAAAGTCTTAGGGGGCTCTCAGCCCCAGCATTTT. This translates into CASSKVLGGSQPQHF.

The chain employs TRBV28 and TRBJ2-5; 8 nucleotides agree with TRBD1. Germline V CDR1 and CDR2: MDHEN, SYDVKM. The V gene end was trimmed by 6 bases and the J gene end by 4 bases; junction bases not matched to a gene: 7. This CDR3 is 14 amino acids long. The CDR3 nucleotides read TGTGCCAGCAGGGGGGCAGGGGGCTTAGAGACCCAGTACTTC. It translates to CASRGAGGLETQYF.

The chain couples TRBV16 to TRBJ1-5, with D hard to call. The CDR3 spans 16 residues. V shed 0 bases and J shed 4 bases, with 13 bases lying between them. Germline loops: CDR1 KGHSY, CDR2 FQNENV. The CDR3 loop is CASSQSLAGGNQPQHF. As DNA, the CDR3 is TGTGCCAGCAGCCAATCGCTCGCGGGCGGTAATCAGCCCCAGCATTTT.

The chain uses TRBV21-1 and TRBJ2-1; the table calls TRBD2, which could not be checked here. TRBV21-1 is shown as a pseudogene. The CDR3 is made up of 16 amino acids. The CDR3 coding sequence is TGTGCCAGCAGCAAAGGAGTCGGGAGCACCTACAATGAGCAGTTCTTC. It translates to CASSKGVGSTYNEQFF.

The chain has TRBV9 and TRBJ1-1, with 9 bases matching TRBD1. CDR1 SGDLS and CDR2 YYNGEE come from the germline V gene. This CDR3 comprises 14 residues. The V gene end was trimmed by 4 bases and the J gene end by 3 bases; junction bases not matched to a gene: 4. The CDR3 DNA reads as TGTGCCAGCAGCTTCGGACAGGGGTACACTGAAGCTTTCTTT. Its protein product is CASSFGQGYTEAFF.

A few counts support this clone. The chain uses TRBV10-3 and TRBJ1-6; D is undetermined. The CDR3 is 14 amino acids. Trimming shortened V by 8 bases and J by 8 bases, and 16 bases separated the two germline ends. Per the germline V gene, CDR1 is ENHRY and CDR2 is SYGVKD. The CDR3 protein is CAIAHSRNDSPLHF. CDR3 DNA: TGTGCCATCGCCCACAGCCGGAACGATTCACCCCTCCACTTT.

This sequence joins TRBV18 and TRBJ1-1, with D perhaps matching TRBD1 (6 bases). Trimming left V 0 bases short and J 2 bases short, with 13 bases between. Germline values: CDR1 KGHSH, CDR2 LQKENI. This CDR3 has 16 amino acids. Written as DNA, the CDR3 is TGTGCCAGCTCACCACCGCTGGGGGCCGGTAACACTGAAGCTTTCTTT. Its translation is CASSPPLGAGNTEAFF. Full variable domain (rest looked up from reference TRBV18 and TRBJ1-1): NAGVMQNPRHLVRRRGQEARLRCSPMKGHSHVYWYRQLPEEGLKFMVYLQKENIIDESGMPKERFSAEFPKEGPSILRIQQVVRGDSAAYFCASSPPLGAGNTEAFFGQGTRLTVV.

V usage is TRBV7-9 and J usage is TRBJ1-5, with TRBD1 identical over 7 bases. Germline V gene data show CDR1 as SEHNR and CDR2 as FQNEAQ (reference sequence). The CDR3 contains 16 residues. V gave up 3 bases and J gave up 2 bases; unmatched junction bases: 7. CDR3 in amino acids: CASSLETGIGNQPQHF. The CDR3 coding sequence is TGTGCCAGCAGCTTGGAGACAGGGATAGGCAATCAGCCCCAGCATTTT.

The chain is built from TRBV7-2 and TRBJ1-5; 10 nucleotides match TRBD1. There are 14 residues in the CDR3. With 6 bases clipped from V and 6 bases from J, the junction kept 5 bases outside the gene matches. Germline CDR1 SGHTA, CDR2 FQGNSA. CDR3 loop: CASSWGQGSQPQHF. CDR3 DNA sequence: TGTGCCAGCAGTTGGGGACAGGGGAGTCAGCCCCAGCATTTT.

This chain joins TRBV28 and TRBJ1-5, with D perhaps matching TRBD1 (5 bases). The CDR3 has 14 amino acids. V gave up 2 bases and J gave up 6 bases, with 11 bases separating them. Germline loops: CDR1 MDHEN, CDR2 SYDVKM. CDR3 in DNA: TGTGCCAGCAGTTTAATCAGGGCCGGTCAGCCCCAGCATTTT. This codes for CASSLIRAGQPQHF.

The chain is built from TRBV6-5 and TRBJ2-7; the match to TRBD1 covers 12 bases. V gave up 2 bases and J gave up 4 bases; unmatched junction bases: 3. This CDR3 has 15 amino acids. Germline CDR1 is MNHEY and CDR2 is SVGAGI. The CDR3 loop reads CASSYRGQGAYEQYF. CDR3 DNA: TGTGCCAGCAGTTACCGGGGACAGGGGGCATACGAGCAGTACTTC.

The chain employs TRBV9 and TRBJ2-5, with 9 nucleotides matching TRBD1. The J segment lost 4 bases and the V segment lost 4 bases, leaving 5 bases of the junction unmatched. The CDR3 totals 14 residues. Germline V gene data show CDR1 as SGDLS and CDR2 as YYNGEE. The CDR3 DNA follows: TGTGCCAGCAGCCTTCGACAGGGGGGAGAGACCCAGTACTTC. This gives the protein CASSLRQGGETQYF. Variable domain in full (rest from reference TRBV9 and TRBJ2-5): DSGVTQTPKHLITATGQRVTLRCSPRSGDLSVYWYQQSLDQGLQFLIQYYNGEERAKGNILERFSAQQFPDLHSELNLSSLELGDSALYFCASSLRQGGETQYFGPGTRLLVL.

CDR3 residues: CASSRGQSYEQYF. DNA of the CDR3: TGTGCCAGCAGCCGCGGACAGTCCTACGAGCAGTACTTC. This chain uses TRBV6-5 with TRBJ2-7; TRBD1 is a possible D gene (6 bases). V was cut by 6 bases and J by 1 base, with 10 bases left in between. CDR1 is MNHEY and CDR2 is SVGAGI in the germline V gene. The CDR3 is made up of 13 amino acids.

This rearrangement joins TRBV5-1 to TRBJ2-1; the D gene is possibly TRBD2 (5 bases). V was clipped by 0 bases and J by 7 bases, with 14 bases between them. Germline V gene data show CDR1 as SGHRS and CDR2 as YFSETQ. The CDR3 consists of 15 residues. The DNA of the CDR3 is TGCGCCAGCAGCTTGGTGGCTAGCAGCTATAATGAGCAGTTCTTC. Protein product: CASSLVASSYNEQFF.

This rearrangement joins TRBV30 to TRBJ1-2; 12 nucleotides align to TRBD1. Germline V gives CDR1 GTSNPN, CDR2 SVGIG (reference sequence). The trim removed 5 bases at V and 5 bases at J, leaving 9 bases unmatched. The CDR3 length is 15 residues. Here the CDR3 reads CAWASLGQGAYGYTF. DNA of the CDR3: TGTGCCTGGGCCTCCCTGGGACAGGGGGCTTATGGCTACACCTTC.

The rearrangement uses TRBV29-1 and TRBJ2-5; 7 nucleotides line up with TRBD2. After removal of 2 bases from V and 5 bases from J, the junction contained 2 bases not matched to a gene. The CDR3 is made up of 12 amino acids. Germline CDR1 is SQVTM and CDR2 is ANQGSEA. CDR3: CSVEQGGETQYF. CDR3 sequence (DNA): TGCAGCGTTGAACAGGGAGGGGAGACCCAGTACTTC.

The chain joins TRBV18 to TRBJ1-2, with D uncertain. Germline CDR1 and CDR2: KGHSH and LQKENI. V was trimmed by 1 base and J by 1 base, leaving 10 bases between them. The CDR3 sequence is 15 residues long. The CDR3 bases are TGTGCCAGCTCACCACAGAACAGCTTTAACTATGGCTACACCTTC. Its protein product is CASSPQNSFNYGYTF.

Worth noting for this clone: It is unclear where the CDR3 begins or ends on the DNA, so no DNA is shown, and the CDR3 is as TCRdb lists it. The chain is built from TRBV12-2 and TRBJ2-1; TRBD2 was called by the table and not checked on the DNA. TRBV12-2 is recorded as a pseudogene. Counting both end residues, the CDR3 totals 16 amino acids. This CDR3 reads CASRLVASGSGYEQFF.

This sequence joins TRBV19 and TRBJ1-6, with a tentative D call TRBD1 (6 bases). Germline CDR1 is LNHDA and CDR2 is SQIVND (reference sequence). V was clipped by 11 bases and J by 10 bases, with 12 bases between them. The CDR3 is 11 residues long. CDR3 sequence (DNA): TGTGCCGTACAGGGTGGCTCACCCCTCCACTTT. Its protein product is CAVQGGSPLHF.

This sequence joins TRBV2 and TRBJ1-1; D uncertain. This CDR3 comprises 11 residues. Looked up from germline, CDR1 is SNHLY and CDR2 is FYNNEI. V lost 8 bases, J lost 7 bases, and 11 bases lay in between. CDR3 sequence: CASGGLSEAFF. The DNA for the CDR3 is TGTGCCAGCGGAGGACTTAGTGAAGCTTTCTTT.